This T cell receptor (beta chain) was recorded in a study of graft-versus-host responses after intestinal transplantation. Overall study context: Recipients received multivisceral, liver-intestinal, or isolated intestinal transplants. Study-wide results and limits: GvH clones occurred in recipient marrow; some first appeared in ileum or blood.

Sequenced by immunoSEQ multiplex PCR; TCRdb stores in-frame clones only, minus some. The repertoire holds approximately 71,000 clones, with around 89% as singletons. For this clone: The antigen remains unidentified.

J gave up 0 bases and V 8 bases, and 8 bases lay outside the gene matches. The CDR3 loop spans 15 amino acids. Germline V CDR1 and CDR2: SNHLY, FYNNEI. This chain connects TRBV2 to TRBJ2-3, with 7 bases aligning to TRBD2. This sequence was found in a human donor who received an intestinal transplant. The input for sequencing was unstimulated CD8+ T cells sorted from spleen or lymph node cells, taken before intestinal transplant. The CDR3 here is CASSSAGSSTDTQYF. CDR3 DNA: TGTGCCAGCTCTTCAGCGGGGAGTAGCACAGATACGCAGTATTTT.